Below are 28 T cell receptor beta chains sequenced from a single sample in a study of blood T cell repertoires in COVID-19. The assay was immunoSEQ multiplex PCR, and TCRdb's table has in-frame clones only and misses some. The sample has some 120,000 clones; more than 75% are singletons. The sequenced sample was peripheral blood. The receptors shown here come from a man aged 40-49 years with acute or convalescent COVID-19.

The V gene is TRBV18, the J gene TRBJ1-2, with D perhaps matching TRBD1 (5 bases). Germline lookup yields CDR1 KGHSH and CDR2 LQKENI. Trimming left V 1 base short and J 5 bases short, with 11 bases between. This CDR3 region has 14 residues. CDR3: CASSPQTETYGYTF. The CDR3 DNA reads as TGTGCCAGCTCACCACAGACAGAGACATATGGCTACACCTTC.

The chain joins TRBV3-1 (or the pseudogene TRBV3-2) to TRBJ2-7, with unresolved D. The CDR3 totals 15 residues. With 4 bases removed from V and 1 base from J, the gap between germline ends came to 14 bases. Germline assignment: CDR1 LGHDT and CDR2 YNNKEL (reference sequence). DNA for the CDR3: TGTGCCAGCAGCCTGGGCCTCGGCCTTTCCTACGAGCAGTACTTC. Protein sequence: CASSLGLGLSYEQYF.

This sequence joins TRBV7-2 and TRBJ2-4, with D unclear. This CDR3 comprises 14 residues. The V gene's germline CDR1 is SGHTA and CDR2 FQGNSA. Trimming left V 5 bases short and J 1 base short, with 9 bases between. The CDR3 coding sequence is TGTGCCAGCAGCCGTTTCGAGGCCAAAAACATTCAGTACTTC. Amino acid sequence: CASSRFEAKNIQYF.

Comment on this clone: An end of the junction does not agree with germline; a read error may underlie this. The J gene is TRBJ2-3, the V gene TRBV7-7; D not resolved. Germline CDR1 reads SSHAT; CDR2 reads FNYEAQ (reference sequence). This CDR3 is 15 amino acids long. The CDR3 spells CASSPWAASTDTQYF. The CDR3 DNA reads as TGTGCTAGCAGCCCCTGGGCAGCTAGCACAGATACGCAGTATTTT. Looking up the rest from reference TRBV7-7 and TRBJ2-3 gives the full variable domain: GAGVSQSPRYKVTKRGQDVTLRCDPISSHATLYWYQQALGQGPEFLTYFNYEAQPDKSGLPSDRFSAERPEGSISTLTIQRTEQRDSAMYRCASSPWAASTDTQYFGPGTRLTVL.

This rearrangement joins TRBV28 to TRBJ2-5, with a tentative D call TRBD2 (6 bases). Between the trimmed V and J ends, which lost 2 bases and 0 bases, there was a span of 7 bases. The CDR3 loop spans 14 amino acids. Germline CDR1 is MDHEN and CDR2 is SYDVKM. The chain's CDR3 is CASSLGGYQETQYF. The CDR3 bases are TGTGCCAGCAGTTTAGGGGGGTACCAAGAGACCCAGTACTTC.

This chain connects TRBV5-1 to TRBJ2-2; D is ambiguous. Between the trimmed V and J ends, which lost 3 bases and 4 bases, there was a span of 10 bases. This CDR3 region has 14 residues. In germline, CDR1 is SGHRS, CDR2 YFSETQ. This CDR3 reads CASSSQRSTGELFF. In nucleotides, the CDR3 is TGCGCCAGCAGCTCTCAGAGGAGCACCGGGGAGCTGTTTTTT.

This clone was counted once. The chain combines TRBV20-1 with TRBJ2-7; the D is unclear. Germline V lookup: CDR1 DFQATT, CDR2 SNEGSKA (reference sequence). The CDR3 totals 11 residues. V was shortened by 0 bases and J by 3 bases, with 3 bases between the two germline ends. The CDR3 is CSAREYYEQYF. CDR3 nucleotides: TGCAGTGCTAGAGAGTACTACGAGCAGTACTTC.

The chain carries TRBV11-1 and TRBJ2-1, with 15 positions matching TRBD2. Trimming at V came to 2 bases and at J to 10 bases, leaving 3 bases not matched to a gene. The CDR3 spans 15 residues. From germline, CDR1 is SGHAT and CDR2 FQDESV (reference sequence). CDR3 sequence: CASSLRTSGGAEQFF. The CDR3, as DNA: TGTGCCAGCAGCTTACGGACTAGCGGGGGGGCCGAGCAGTTCTTC.

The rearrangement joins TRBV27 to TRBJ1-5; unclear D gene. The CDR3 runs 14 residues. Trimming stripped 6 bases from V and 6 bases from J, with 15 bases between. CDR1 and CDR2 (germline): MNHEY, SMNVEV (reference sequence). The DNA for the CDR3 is TGTGCCAGCAGGAGGAGGGAGGTGGGTCAGCCCCAGCATTTT. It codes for CASRRREVGQPQHF.

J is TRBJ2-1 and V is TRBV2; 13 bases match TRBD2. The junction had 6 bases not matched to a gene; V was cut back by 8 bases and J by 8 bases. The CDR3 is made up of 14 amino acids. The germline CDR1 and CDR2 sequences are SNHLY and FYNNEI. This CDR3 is CASERTSGSYEQFF. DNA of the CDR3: TGTGCCAGCGAGAGGACTAGCGGGAGCTATGAGCAGTTCTTC.

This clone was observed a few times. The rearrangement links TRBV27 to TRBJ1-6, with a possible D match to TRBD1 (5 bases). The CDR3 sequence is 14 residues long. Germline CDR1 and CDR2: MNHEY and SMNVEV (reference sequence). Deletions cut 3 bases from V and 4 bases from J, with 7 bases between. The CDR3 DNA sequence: TGTGCCAGCAGTTTTAGGGGTTATAATTCACCCCTCCACTTT. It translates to CASSFRGYNSPLHF.

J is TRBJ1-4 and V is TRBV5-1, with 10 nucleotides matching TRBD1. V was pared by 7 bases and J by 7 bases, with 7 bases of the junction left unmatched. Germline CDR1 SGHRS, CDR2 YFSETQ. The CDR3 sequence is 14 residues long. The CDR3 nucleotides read TGCGCCAGCGGCTCAGGGGACAGGGGTGAAAAACTGTTTTTT. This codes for CASGSGDRGEKLFF. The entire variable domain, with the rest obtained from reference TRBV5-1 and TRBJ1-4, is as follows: KAGVTQTPRYLIKTRGQQVTLSCSPISGHRSVSWYQQTPGQGLQFLFEYFSETQRNKGNFPGRFSGRQFSNSRSEMNVSTLELGDSALYLCASGSGDRGEKLFFGSGTQLSVL.

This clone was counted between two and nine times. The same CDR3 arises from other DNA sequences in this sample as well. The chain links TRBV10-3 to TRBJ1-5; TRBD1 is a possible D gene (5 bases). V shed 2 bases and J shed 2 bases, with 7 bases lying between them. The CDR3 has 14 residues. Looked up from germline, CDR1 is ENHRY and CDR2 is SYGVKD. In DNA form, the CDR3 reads TGTGCCATCAGTGAGCAAGGGGGCAATCAGCCCCAGCATTTT. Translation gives CAISEQGGNQPQHF.

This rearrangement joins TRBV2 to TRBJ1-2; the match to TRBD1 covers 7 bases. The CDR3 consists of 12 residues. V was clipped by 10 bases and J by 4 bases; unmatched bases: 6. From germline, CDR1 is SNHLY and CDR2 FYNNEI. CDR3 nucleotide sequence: TGTGCCACGATGGGACAGTCCTATGGCTACACCTTC. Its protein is CATMGQSYGYTF.

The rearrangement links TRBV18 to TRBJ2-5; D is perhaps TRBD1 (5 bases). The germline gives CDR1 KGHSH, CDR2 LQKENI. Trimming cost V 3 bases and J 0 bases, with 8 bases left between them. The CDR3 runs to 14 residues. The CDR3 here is CASSPRTNQETQYF. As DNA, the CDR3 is TGTGCCAGCTCACCTAGGACAAACCAAGAGACCCAGTACTTC. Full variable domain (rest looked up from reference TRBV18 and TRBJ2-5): NAGVMQNPRHLVRRRGQEARLRCSPMKGHSHVYWYRQLPEEGLKFMVYLQKENIIDESGMPKERFSAEFPKEGPSILRIQQVVRGDSAAYFCASSPRTNQETQYFGPGTRLLVL.

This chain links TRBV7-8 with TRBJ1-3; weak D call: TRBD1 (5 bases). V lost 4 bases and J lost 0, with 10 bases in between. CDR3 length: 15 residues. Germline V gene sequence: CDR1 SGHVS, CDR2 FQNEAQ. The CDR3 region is CASSYSGNSGNTIYF. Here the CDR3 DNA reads TGTGCCAGCAGCTATTCAGGGAACTCTGGAAACACCATATATTTT.

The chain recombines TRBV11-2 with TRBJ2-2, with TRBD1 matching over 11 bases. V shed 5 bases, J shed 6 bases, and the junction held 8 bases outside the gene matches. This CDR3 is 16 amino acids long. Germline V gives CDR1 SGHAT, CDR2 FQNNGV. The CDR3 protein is CASSPRTGGSAGELFF. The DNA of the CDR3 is TGTGCCAGCAGCCCTCGGACAGGGGGCTCCGCCGGGGAGCTGTTTTTT.

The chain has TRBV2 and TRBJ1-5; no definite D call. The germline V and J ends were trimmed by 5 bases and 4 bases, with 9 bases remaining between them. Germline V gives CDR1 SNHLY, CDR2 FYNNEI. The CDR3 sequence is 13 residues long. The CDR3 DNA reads TGTGCCAGCAGTATAGACACTAATCAGCCCCAGCATTTT. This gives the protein CASSIDTNQPQHF.

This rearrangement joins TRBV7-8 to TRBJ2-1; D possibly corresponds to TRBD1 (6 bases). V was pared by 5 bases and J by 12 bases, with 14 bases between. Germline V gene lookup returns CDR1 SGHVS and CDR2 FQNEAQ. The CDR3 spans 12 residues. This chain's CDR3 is CASSPRTVGQFF. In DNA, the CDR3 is TGTGCCAGCAGCCCGAGGACAGTTGGGCAGTTCTTC.

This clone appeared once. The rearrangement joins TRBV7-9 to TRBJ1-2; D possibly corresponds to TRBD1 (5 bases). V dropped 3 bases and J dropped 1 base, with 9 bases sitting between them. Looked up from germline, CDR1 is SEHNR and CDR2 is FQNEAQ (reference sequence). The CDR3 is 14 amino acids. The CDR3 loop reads CASSFETVNYGYTF. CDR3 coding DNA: TGTGCCAGCAGCTTCGAGACAGTTAACTATGGCTACACCTTC. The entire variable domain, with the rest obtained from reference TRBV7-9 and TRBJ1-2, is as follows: DTGVSQNPRHKITKRGQNVTFRCDPISEHNRLYWYRQTLGQGPEFLTYFQNEAQLEKSRLLSDRFSAERPKGSFSTLEIQRTEQGDSAMYLCASSFETVNYGYTFGSGTRLTVV.

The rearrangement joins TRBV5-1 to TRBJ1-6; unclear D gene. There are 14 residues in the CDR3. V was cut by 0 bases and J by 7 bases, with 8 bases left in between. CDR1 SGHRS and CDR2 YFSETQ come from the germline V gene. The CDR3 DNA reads TGCGCCAGCAGCTTGGGAGACATCAATTCACCCCTCCACTTT. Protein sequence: CASSLGDINSPLHF.

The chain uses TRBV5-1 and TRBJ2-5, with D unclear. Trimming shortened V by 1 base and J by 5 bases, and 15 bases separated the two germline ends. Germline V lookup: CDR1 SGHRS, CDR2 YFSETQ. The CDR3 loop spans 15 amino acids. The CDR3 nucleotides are TGCGCCAGCAGCTTGCCCGCAGGTGCCGCGGAGACCCAGTACTTC. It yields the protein CASSLPAGAAETQYF.

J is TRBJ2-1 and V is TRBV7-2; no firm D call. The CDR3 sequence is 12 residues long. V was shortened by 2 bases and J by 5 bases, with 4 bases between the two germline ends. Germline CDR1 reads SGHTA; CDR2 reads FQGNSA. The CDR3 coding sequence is TGTGCCAGCAGCTTACGAGACAATGAGCAGTTCTTC. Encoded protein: CASSLRDNEQFF.

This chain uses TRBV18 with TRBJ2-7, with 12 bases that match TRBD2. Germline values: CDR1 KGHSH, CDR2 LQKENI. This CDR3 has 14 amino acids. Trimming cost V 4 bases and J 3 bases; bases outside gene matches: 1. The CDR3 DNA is TGTGCCAGCTCACGGACTAGCGGGATCTACGAGCAGTACTTC. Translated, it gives CASSRTSGIYEQYF.

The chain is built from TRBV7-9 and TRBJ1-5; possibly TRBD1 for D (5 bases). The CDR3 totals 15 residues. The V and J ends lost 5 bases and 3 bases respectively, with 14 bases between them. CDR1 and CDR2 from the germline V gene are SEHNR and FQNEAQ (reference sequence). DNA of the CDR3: TGTGCCAGCAGCGCCGTGGGGGGGAACAATCAGCCCCAGCATTTT. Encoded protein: CASSAVGGNNQPQHF.

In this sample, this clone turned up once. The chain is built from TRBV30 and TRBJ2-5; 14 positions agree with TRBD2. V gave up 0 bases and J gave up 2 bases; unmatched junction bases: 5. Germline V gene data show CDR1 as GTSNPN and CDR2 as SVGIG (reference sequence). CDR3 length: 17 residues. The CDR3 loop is CAWSVSTSGGVQETQYF. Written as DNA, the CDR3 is TGTGCCTGGAGTGTTTCGACTAGCGGGGGGGTTCAAGAGACCCAGTACTTC.

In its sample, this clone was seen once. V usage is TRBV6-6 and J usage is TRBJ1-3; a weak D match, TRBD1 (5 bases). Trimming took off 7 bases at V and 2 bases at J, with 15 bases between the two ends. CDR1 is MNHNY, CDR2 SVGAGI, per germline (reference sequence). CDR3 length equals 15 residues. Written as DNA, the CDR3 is TGTGCCAGCATTTCGGCGGGAGGGGCTGGAAACACCATATATTTT. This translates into CASISAGGAGNTIYF.

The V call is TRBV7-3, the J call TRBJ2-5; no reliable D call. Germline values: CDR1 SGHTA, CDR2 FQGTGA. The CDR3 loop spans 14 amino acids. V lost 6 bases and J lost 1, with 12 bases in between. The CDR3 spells CASRTQVGQETQYF. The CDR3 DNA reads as TGTGCCAGCAGAACCCAGGTGGGCCAAGAGACCCAGTACTTC.